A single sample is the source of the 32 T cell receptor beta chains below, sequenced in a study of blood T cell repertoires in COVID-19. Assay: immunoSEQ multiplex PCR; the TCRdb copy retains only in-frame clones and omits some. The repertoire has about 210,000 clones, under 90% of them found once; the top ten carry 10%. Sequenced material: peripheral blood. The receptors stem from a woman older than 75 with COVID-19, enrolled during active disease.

The CDR3 here is CASSVALAGGETQYF. CDR3 bases: TGTGCCAGCAGCGTAGCCCTAGCGGGGGGGGAGACCCAGTACTTC. The chain is built from TRBV9 and TRBJ2-5; the match to TRBD2 covers 12 bases. The trim removed 0 bases at V and 5 bases at J, leaving 2 bases unmatched. Germline V gene sequence: CDR1 SGDLS, CDR2 YYNGEE. The length of the CDR3 is 15 residues. Combining the CDR3 with reference TRBV9 and TRBJ2-5 gives the whole variable domain DSGVTQTPKHLITATGQRVTLRCSPRSGDLSVYWYQQSLDQGLQFLIQYYNGEERAKGNILERFSAQQFPDLHSELNLSSLELGDSALYFCASSVALAGGETQYFGPGTRLLVL.

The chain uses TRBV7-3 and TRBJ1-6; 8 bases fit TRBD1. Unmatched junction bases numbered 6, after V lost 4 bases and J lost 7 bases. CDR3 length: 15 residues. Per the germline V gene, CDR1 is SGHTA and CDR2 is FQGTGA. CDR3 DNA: TGTGCCAGCAGCTGGGGGGACAGGAGCAATTCACCCCTCCACTTT. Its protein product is CASSWGDRSNSPLHF.

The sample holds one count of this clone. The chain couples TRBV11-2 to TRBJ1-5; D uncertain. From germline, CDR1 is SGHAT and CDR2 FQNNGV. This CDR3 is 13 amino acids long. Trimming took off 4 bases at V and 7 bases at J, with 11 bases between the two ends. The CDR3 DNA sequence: TGTGCCAGCAGCTCGGACTCAGCCCAGCCCCAGCATTTT. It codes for CASSSDSAQPQHF.

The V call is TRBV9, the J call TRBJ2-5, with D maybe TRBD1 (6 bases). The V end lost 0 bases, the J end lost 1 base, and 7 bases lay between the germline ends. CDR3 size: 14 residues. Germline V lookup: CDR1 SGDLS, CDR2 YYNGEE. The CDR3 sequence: CASSVVGGQETQYF. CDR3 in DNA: TGTGCCAGCAGCGTAGTAGGGGGCCAAGAGACCCAGTACTTC.

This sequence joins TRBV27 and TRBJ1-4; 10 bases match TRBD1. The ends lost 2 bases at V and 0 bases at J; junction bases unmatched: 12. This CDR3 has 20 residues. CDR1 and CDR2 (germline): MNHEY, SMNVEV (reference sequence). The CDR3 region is CASSLRPPGQGYATNEKLFF. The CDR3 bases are TGTGCCAGCAGTTTACGGCCCCCGGGACAGGGGTACGCAACTAATGAAAAACTGTTTTTT.

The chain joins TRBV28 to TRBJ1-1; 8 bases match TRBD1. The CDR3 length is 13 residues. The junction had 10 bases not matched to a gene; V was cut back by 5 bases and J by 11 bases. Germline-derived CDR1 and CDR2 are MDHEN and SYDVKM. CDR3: CASSPSDRVVAFF. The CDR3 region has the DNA TGTGCCAGCAGTCCTTCGGACAGGGTAGTGGCTTTCTTT. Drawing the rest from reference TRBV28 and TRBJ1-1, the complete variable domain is DVKVTQSSRYLVKRTGEKVFLECVQDMDHENMFWYRQDPGLGLRLIYFSYDVKMKEKGDIPEGYSVSREKKERFSLILESASTNQTSMYLCASSPSDRVVAFFGQGTRLTVV.

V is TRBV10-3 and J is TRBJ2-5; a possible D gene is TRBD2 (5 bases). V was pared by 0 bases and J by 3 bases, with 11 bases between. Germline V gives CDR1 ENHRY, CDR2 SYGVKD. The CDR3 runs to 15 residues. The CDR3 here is CAISESGSGKETQYF. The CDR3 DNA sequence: TGTGCCATCAGTGAGTCTGGTTCGGGGAAAGAGACCCAGTACTTC.

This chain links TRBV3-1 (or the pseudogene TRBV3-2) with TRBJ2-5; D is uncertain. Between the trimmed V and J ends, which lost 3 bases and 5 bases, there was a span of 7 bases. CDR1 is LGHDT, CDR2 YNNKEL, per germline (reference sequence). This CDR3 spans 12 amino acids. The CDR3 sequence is CASSHIMETQYF. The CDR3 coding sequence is TGTGCCAGCAGCCATATTATGGAGACCCAGTACTTC.

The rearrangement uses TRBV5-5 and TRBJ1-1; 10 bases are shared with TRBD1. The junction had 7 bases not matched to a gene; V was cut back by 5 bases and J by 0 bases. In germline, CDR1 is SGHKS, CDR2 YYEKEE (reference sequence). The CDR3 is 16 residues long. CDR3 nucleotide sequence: TGTGCCAGCAGTTCCGGACAGGGGGATCTGAACACTGAAGCTTTCTTT. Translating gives CASSSGQGDLNTEAFF.

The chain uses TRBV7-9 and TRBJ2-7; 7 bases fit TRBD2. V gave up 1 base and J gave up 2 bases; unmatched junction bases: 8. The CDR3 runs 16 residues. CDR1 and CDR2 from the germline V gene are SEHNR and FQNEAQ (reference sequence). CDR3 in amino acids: CASSLERPSGTYEQYF. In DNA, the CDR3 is TGTGCCAGCAGCTTAGAGCGGCCTAGCGGTACCTACGAGCAGTACTTC.

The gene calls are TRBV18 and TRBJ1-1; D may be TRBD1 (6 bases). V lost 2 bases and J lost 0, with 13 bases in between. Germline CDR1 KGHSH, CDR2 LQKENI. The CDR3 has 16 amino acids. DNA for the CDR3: TGTGCCAGCTCACCATCAGGGGCCACCATGAACACTGAAGCTTTCTTT. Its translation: CASSPSGATMNTEAFF.

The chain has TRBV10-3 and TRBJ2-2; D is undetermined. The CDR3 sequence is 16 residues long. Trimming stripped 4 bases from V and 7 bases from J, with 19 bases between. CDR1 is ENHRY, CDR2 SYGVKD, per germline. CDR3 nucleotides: TGTGCCATCAGTGGAGCTAGAAGCGAAGGTAACGGGGAGCTGTTTTTT. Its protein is CAISGARSEGNGELFF.

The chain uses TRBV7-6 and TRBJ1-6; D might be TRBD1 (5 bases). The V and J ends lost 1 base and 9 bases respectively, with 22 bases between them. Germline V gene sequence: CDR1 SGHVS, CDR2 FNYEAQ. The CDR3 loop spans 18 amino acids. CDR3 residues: CASSLDPKVQVQSSPLHF. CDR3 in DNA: TGTGCCAGCAGCTTAGACCCGAAGGTACAGGTCCAAAGTTCACCCCTCCACTTT.

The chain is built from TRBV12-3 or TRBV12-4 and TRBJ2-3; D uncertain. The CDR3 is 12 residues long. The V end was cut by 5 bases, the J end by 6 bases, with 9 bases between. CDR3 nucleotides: TGTGCCAGCAGTATAGGCGTGGATACGCAGTATTTT. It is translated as CASSIGVDTQYF.

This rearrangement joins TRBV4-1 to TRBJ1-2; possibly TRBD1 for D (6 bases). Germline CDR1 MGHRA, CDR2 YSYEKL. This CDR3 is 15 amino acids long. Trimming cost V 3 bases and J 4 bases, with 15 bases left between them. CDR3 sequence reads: CASSHRTGTLYGYTF. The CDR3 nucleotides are TGCGCCAGCAGCCACCGAACCGGGACACTCTATGGCTACACCTTC.

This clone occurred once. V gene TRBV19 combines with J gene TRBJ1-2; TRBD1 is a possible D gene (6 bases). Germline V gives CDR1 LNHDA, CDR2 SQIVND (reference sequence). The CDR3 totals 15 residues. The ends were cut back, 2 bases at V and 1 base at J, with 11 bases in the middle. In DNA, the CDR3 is TGTGCCAGTAGTATACAACGGACAGTTAACTATGGCTACACCTTC. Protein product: CASSIQRTVNYGYTF.

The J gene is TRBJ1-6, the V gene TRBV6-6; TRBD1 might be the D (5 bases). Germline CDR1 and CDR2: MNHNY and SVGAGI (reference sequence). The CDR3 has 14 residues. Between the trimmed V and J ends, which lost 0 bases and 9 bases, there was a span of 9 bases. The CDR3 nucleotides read TGTGCCAGCAGTTACTCGCAGGGTTCTTCACCCCTCCACTTT. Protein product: CASSYSQGSSPLHF.

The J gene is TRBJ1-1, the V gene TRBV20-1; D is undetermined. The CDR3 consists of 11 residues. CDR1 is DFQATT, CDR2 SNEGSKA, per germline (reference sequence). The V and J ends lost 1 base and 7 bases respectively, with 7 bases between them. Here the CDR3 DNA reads TGCAGTGCTAGAGTCAGGAATGAAGCTTTCTTT. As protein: CSARVRNEAFF.

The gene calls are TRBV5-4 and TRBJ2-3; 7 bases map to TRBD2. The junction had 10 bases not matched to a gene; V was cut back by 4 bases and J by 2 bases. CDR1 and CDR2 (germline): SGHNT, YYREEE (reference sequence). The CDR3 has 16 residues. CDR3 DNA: TGTGCCAGCAGCCCACGGACGGGACTAACCACAGATACGCAGTATTTT. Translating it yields CASSPRTGLTTDTQYF.

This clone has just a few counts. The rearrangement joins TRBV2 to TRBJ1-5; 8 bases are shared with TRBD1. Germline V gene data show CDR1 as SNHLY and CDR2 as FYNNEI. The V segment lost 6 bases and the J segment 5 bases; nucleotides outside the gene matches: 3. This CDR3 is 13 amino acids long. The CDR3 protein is CASRDREYQPQHF. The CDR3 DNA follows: TGTGCCAGCAGGGACAGGGAATATCAGCCCCAGCATTTT.

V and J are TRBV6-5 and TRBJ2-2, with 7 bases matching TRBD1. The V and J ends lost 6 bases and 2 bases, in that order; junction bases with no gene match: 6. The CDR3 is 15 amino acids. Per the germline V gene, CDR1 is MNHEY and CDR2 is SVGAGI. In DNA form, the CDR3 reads TGTGCCAGCAGCCCAAGACAGGGCAACACCGGGGAGCTGTTTTTT. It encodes CASSPRQGNTGELFF.

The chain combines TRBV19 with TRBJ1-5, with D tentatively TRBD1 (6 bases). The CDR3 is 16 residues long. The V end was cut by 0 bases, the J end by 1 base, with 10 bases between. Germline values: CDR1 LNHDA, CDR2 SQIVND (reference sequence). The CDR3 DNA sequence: TGTGCCAGTAGTATAGATCCAGGGGTGAGCAATCAGCCCCAGCATTTT. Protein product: CASSIDPGVSNQPQHF.

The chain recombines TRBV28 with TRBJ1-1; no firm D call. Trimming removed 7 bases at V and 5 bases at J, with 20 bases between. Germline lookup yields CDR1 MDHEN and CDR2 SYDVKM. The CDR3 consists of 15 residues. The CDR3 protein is CASTIYGSGWTEAFF. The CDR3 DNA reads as TGTGCCAGCACCATTTATGGGTCGGGTTGGACTGAAGCTTTCTTT.

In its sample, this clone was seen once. The CDR3 DNA follows: TGCGCCAGCAGCTTACAAGACGCAGGGCTCGAGGGCTACACCTTC. Translated: CASSLQDAGLEGYTF. The J gene is TRBJ1-2, the V gene TRBV5-1, with D possibly TRBD1 on 5 matching bases. Trimming cost V 2 bases and J 8 bases, with 19 bases left between them. This CDR3 is built from 15 residues. Looked up from germline, CDR1 is SGHRS and CDR2 is YFSETQ.

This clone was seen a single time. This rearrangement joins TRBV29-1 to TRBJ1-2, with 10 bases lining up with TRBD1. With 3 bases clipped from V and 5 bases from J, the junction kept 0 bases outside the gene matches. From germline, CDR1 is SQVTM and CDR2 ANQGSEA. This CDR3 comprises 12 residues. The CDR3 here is CSVEGQGYGYTF. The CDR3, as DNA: TGCAGCGTTGAGGGACAGGGGTATGGCTACACCTTC.

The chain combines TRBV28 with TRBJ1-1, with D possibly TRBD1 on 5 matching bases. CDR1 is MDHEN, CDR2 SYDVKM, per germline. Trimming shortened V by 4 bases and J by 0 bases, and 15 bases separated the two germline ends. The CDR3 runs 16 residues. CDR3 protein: CASSSPGGIMNTEAFF. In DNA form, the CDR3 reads TGTGCCAGCAGTTCCCCGGGGGGGATCATGAACACTGAAGCTTTCTTT. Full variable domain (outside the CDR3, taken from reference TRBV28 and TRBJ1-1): DVKVTQSSRYLVKRTGEKVFLECVQDMDHENMFWYRQDPGLGLRLIYFSYDVKMKEKGDIPEGYSVSREKKERFSLILESASTNQTSMYLCASSSPGGIMNTEAFFGQGTRLTVV.

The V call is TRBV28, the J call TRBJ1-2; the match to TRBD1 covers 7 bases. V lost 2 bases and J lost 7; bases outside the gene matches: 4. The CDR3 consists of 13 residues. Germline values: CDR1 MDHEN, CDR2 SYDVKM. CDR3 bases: TGTGCCAGCAGTTTAACAGGGGACTCTGGCTACACCTTC. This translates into CASSLTGDSGYTF.

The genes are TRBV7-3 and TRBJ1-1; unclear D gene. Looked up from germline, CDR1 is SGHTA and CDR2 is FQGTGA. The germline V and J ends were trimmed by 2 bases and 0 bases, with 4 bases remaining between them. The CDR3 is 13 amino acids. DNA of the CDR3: TGTGCCAGCAGCTTATCTCTGAACACTGAAGCTTTCTTT. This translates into CASSLSLNTEAFF.

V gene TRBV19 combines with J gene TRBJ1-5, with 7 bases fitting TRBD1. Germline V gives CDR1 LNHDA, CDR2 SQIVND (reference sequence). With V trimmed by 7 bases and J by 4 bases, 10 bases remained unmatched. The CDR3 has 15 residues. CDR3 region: CASTPAGQLNQPQHF. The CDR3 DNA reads TGTGCCAGTACCCCGGCGGGACAGCTGAATCAGCCCCAGCATTTT.

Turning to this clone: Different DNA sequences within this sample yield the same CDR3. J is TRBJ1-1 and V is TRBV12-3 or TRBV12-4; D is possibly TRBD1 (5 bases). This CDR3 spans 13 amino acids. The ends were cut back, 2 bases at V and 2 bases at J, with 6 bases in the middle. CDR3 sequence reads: CASSLQGNTEAFF. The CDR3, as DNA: TGTGCCAGCAGTTTACAGGGAAACACTGAAGCTTTCTTT.

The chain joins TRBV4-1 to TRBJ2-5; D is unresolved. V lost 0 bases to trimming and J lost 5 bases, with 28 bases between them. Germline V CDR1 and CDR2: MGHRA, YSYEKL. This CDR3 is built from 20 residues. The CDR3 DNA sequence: TGCGCCAGCAGCCAAGAAGTGGGTGGCTCCGGTACTACCCCTCGGGAGACCCAGTACTTC. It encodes CASSQEVGGSGTTPRETQYF.

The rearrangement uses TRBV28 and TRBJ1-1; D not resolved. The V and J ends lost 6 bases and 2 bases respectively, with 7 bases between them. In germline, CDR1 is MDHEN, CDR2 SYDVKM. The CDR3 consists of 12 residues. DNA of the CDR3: TGTGCCAGCAGACAACAAAACACTGAAGCTTTCTTT. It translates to CASRQQNTEAFF.